This is a list of T cell receptor beta chains from one sample in a study of T cells in localized non-small cell lung cancer. Generated by immunoSEQ multiplex PCR, the TCRdb table keeps only in-frame clones and is missing some. The sample consists of nearly 25,000 clones, around 85% of them appearing once. This sample comprised peripheral blood, obtained before any cancer treatment. The receptors originated from a male donor aged 60 or over with stage II squamous cell lung carcinoma. CDR3s include the opening cysteine and the closing phenylalanine or tryptophan. D genes are given only for firm matches.

v_call,d_call,j_call,cdr3_aa,cdr3_nt
TRBV7-9,NA,TRBJ1-3,CASSGPMGVPGNTIYF,TGTGCCAGCAGCGGTCCTATGGGGGTCCCTGGAAACACCATATATTTT
TRBV28,TRBD1,TRBJ1-4,CATLTGIATNEKLFF,TGTGCCACCTTGACAGGGATCGCAACTAATGAAAAACTGTTTTTT
TRBV5-1,NA,TRBJ1-1,CASSLEGARNTEAFF,TGCGCCAGCAGCTTGGAAGGGGCGCGGAACACTGAAGCTTTCTTT
TRBV19,NA,TRBJ2-2,CASRGSGDTGELFF,TGTGCCAGTAGGGGATCCGGGGACACCGGGGAGCTGTTTTTT
TRBV6-1,NA,TRBJ2-7,CASSGPQTPSYEQYF,TGTGCCAGCAGTGGCCCCCAGACCCCCTCCTACGAGCAGTACTTC
TRBV5-1,TRBD1,TRBJ1-1,CASNKGQGPGALGTEAFF,TGCGCCAGTAATAAAGGACAGGGCCCTGGCGCCTTGGGCACTGAAGCTTTCTTT
TRBV30,TRBD1,TRBJ1-5,CAWSKRPGQRTNQPQHF,TGTGCCTGGAGTAAGAGACCGGGACAGCGAACTAATCAGCCCCAGCATTTT
TRBV6-5,NA,TRBJ1-3,CASMTGNTIYF,TGTGCCAGTATGACTGGAAACACCATATATTTT
TRBV2,TRBD2,TRBJ2-1,CASSDSGGSYNEQFF,TGTGCCAGCAGCGATAGCGGGGGCTCCTACAATGAGCAGTTCTTC
TRBV19,NA,TRBJ2-3,CASSISDTQYF,TGTGCCAGTAGCATATCGGATACGCAGTATTTT
TRBV6-5,TRBD1,TRBJ2-7,CASSFLQGSEQYF,TGTGCCAGCAGTTTCCTACAGGGGAGCGAGCAGTACTTC
TRBV7-2,NA,TRBJ2-5,CASSPFTGETQYF,TGTGCCAGCAGCCCCTTCACCGGAGAGACCCAGTACTTC
TRBV7-8,NA,TRBJ2-1,CASSLTGRENEQFF,TGTGCCAGCAGCTTAACAGGACGGGAGAATGAGCAGTTCTTC
TRBV4-3,TRBD1,TRBJ2-2,CASSQGRGLTGELFF,TGCGCCAGCAGCCAGGGCAGGGGGCTGACCGGGGAGCTGTTTTTT
TRBV7-3,NA,TRBJ2-5,CASSPTLGETQYF,TGTGCCAGCAGCCCAACCCTGGGGGAGACCCAGTACTTC